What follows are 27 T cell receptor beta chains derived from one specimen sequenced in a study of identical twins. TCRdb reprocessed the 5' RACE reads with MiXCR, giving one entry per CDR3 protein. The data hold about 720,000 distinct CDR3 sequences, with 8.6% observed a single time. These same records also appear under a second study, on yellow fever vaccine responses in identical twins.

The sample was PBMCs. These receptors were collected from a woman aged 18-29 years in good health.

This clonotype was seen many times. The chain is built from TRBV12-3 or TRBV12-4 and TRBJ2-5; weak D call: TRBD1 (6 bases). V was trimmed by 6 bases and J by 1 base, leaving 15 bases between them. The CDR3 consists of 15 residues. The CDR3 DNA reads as TGTGCCAGCAGGATCATCAACAGGGCCCAAGAGACCCAGTACTTC. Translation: CASRIINRAQETQYF.

CDR3: CASSQEGGGYFEQFF. In nucleotides, the CDR3 is TGCGCCAGCAGCCAAGAGGGCGGTGGATATTTTGAGCAGTTCTTC. The chain employs TRBV4-1 and TRBJ2-1; the D is unclear. From germline, CDR1 is MGHRA and CDR2 YSYEKL. There are 15 residues in the CDR3. Trimming took off 0 bases at V and 9 bases at J, with 15 bases between the two ends.

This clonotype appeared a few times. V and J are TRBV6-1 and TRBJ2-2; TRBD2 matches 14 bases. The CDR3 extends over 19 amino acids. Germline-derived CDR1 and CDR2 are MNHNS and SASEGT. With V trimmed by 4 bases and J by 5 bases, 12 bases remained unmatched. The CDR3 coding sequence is TGTGCCAGCAGTGGGACCAAGGGGACTAGCGGGAGTAGTACCGGGGAGCTGTTTTTT. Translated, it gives CASSGTKGTSGSSTGELFF.

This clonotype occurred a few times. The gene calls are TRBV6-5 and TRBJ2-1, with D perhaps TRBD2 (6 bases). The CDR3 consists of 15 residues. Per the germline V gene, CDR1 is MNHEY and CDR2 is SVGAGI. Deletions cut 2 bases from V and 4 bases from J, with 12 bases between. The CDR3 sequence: CASSYIASVYNEQFF. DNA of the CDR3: TGTGCCAGCAGTTACATAGCTAGCGTTTACAATGAGCAGTTCTTC.

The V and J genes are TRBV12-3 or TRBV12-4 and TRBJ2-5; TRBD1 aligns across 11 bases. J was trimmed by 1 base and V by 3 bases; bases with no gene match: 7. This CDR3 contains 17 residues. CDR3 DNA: TGTGCCAGCAGTTTGCTGGGGGACAGGGGGTTCCAAGAGACCCAGTACTTC. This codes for CASSLLGDRGFQETQYF.

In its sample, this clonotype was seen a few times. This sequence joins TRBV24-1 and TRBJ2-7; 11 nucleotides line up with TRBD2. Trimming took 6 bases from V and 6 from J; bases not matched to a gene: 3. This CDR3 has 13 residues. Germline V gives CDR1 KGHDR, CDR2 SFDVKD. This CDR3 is CATSPLAGGEQYF. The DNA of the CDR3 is TGTGCCACCAGTCCCCTAGCGGGAGGCGAGCAGTACTTC.

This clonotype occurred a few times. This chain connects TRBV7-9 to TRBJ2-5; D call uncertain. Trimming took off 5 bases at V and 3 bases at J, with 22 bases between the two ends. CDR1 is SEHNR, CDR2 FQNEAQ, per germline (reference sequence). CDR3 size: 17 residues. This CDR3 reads CASSLSLQTVLEETQYF. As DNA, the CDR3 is TGTGCCAGCAGCCTAAGCCTACAGACCGTCCTAGAAGAGACCCAGTACTTC.

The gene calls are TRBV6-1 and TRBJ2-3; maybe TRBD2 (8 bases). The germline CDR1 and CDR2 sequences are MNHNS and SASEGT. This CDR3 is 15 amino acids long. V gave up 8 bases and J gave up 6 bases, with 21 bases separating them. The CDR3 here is CASVLAGRTGDTQYF. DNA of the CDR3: TGTGCCAGCGTCCTAGCGGGTCGGACAGGTGATACGCAGTATTTT.

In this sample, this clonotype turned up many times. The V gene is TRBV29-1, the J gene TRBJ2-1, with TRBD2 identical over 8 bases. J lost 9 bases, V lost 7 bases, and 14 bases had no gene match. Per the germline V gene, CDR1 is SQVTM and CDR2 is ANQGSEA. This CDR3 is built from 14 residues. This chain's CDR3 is CSAVTYSGVTEQFF. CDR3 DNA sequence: TGCAGCGCCGTGACATATAGCGGGGTCACTGAGCAGTTCTTC.

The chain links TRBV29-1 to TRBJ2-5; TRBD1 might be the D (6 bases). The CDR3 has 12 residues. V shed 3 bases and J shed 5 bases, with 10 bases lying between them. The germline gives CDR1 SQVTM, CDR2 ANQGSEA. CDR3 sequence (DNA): TGCAGCGTTGACTGGCAGGGGGAGACCCAGTACTTC. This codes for CSVDWQGETQYF.

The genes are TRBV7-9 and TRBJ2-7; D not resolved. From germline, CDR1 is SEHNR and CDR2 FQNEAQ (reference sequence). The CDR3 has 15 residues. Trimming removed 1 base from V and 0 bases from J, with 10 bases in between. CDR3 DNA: TGTGCCAGCAGCTTAGAAGGAAAGACCTCCTACGAGCAGTACTTC. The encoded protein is CASSLEGKTSYEQYF.

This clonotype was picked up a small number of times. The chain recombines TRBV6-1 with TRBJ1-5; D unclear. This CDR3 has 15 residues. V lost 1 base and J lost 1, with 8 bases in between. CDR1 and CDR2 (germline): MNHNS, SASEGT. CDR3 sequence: CASSEGAKSNQPQHF. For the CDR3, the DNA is TGTGCCAGCAGTGAAGGCGCAAAGAGCAATCAGCCCCAGCATTTT.

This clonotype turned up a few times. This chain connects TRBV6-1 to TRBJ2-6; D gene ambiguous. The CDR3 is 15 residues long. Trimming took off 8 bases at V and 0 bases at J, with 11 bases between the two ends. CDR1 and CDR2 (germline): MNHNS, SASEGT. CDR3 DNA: TGTGCCAGCCGCGGTTCGAACTCTGGGGCCAACGTCCTGACTTTC. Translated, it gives CASRGSNSGANVLTF.

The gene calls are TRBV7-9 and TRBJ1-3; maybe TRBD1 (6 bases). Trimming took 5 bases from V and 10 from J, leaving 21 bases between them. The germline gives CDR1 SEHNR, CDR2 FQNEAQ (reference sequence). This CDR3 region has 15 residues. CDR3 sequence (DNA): TGTGCCAGCAGCCCACAGGGCGCGCAAGTGGGGACCATATATTTT. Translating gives CASSPQGAQVGTIYF.

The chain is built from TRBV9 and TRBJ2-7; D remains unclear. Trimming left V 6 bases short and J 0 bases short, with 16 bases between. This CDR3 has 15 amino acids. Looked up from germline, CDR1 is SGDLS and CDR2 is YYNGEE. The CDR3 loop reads CASNPGERPSYEQYF. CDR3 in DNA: TGTGCCAGCAATCCCGGAGAGAGGCCCTCCTACGAGCAGTACTTC.

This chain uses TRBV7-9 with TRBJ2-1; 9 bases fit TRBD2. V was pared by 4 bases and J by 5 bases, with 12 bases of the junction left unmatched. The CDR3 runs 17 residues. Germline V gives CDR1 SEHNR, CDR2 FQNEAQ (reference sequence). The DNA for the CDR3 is TGTGCCAGCAGCTCACCGGGAGGGACTAGCAGCCACAATGAGCAGTTCTTC. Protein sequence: CASSSPGGTSSHNEQFF.

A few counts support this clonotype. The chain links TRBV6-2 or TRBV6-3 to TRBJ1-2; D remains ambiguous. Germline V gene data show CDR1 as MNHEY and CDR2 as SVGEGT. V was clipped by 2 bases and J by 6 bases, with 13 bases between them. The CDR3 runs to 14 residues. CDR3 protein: CASSYGSRWHGYTF. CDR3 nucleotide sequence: TGTGCCAGCAGTTACGGGTCCAGGTGGCATGGCTACACCTTC.

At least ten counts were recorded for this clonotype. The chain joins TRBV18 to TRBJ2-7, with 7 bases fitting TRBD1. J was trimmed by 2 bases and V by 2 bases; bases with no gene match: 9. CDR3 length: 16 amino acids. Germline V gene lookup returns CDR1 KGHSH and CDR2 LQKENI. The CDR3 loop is CASSPSRQGLPYEQYF. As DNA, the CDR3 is TGTGCCAGCTCACCAAGCAGACAGGGTTTACCCTACGAGCAGTACTTC.

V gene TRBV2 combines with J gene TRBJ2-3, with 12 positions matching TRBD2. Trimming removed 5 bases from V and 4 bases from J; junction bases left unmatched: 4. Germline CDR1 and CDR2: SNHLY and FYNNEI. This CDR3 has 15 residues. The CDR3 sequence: CASSRLAGVPDTQYF. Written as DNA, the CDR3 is TGTGCCAGCAGTAGACTAGCGGGGGTGCCAGATACGCAGTATTTT.

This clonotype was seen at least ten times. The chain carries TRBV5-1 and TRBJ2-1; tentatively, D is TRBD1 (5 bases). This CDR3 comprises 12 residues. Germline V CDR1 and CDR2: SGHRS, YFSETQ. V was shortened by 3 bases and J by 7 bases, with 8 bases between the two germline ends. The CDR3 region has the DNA TGCGCCAGCAGCTCTAAGGGGAATGAGCAGTTCTTC. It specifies CASSSKGNEQFF.

The DNA of the CDR3 is TGCGCCAGCAGCTTGTTGCCTAGCGGCCGTCAAGAGACCCAGTACTTC. Its translation: CASSLLPSGRQETQYF. V usage is TRBV5-1 and J usage is TRBJ2-5; 7 bases match TRBD2. Germline CDR1 and CDR2: SGHRS and YFSETQ. CDR3 length equals 16 residues. V lost 1 base to trimming and J lost 2 bases; unmatched junction nucleotides: 8.

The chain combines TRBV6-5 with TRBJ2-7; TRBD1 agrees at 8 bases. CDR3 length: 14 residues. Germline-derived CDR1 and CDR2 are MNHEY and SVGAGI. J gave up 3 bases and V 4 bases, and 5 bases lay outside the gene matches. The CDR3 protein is CASSSGQGDYEQYF. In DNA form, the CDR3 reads TGTGCCAGCAGTTCCGGACAGGGAGACTACGAGCAGTACTTC.

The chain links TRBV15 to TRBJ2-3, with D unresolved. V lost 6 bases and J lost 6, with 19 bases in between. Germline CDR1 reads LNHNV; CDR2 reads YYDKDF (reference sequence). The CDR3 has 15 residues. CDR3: CATRSPGVRTDTQYF. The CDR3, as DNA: TGTGCCACCAGAAGTCCAGGTGTACGGACGGATACGCAGTATTTT.

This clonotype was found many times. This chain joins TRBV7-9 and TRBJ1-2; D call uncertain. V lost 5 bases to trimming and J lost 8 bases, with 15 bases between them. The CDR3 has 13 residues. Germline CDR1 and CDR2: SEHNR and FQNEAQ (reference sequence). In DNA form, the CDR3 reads TGTGCCAGCAGCCATCCAGGACCAGAAGGCTACACCTTC. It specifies CASSHPGPEGYTF. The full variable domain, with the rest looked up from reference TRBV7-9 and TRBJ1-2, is DTGVSQNPRHKITKRGQNVTFRCDPISEHNRLYWYRQTLGQGPEFLTYFQNEAQLEKSRLLSDRFSAERPKGSFSTLEIQRTEQGDSAMYLCASSHPGPEGYTFGSGTRLTVV.

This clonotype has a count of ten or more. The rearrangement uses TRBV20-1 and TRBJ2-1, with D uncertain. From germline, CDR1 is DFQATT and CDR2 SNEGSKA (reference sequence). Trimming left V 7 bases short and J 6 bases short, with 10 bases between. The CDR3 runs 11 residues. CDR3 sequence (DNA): TGCAGTGTCCCCTGGGGCAATGAGCAGTTCTTC. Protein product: CSVPWGNEQFF.

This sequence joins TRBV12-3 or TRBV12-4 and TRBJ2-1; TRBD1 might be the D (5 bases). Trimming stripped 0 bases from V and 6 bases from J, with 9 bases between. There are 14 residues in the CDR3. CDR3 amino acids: CASSLADKGNEQFF. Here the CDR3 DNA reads TGTGCCAGCAGTTTAGCGGACAAGGGCAATGAGCAGTTCTTC.

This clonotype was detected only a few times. The CDR3 sequence: CASRPKGLAGGLSPDTQYF. CDR3 DNA: TGTGCCAGCAGACCTAAGGGACTAGCGGGAGGATTGAGCCCAGATACGCAGTATTTT. The rearrangement uses TRBV3-1 and TRBJ2-3, with TRBD2 matching 15 bases. CDR1 and CDR2 from the germline V gene are LGHDT and YNNKEL (reference sequence). The CDR3 has 19 residues. J gave up 4 bases and V 6 bases, and 14 bases lay outside the gene matches.